The rows below give T cell receptor beta chains drawn from one sample of a study of response to subunit inactivated influenza vaccine. From the RT-PCR reads, TCRdb called clonotypes with MiXCR, one entry per CDR3 protein. Of about 540,000 distinct CDR3 sequences listed, around 21% are singletons. Separately, the same data were catalogued under a study of T cells expressing NK-cell markers.

Sequencing was performed on CD4+ T cells sorted from PBMCs, taken roughly 13 days after vaccination. These receptors were collected from a man between 50 and 59 years old who received an inactivated influenza vaccine. The CDR3 runs from the conserved cysteine through the conserved F or W. The order of the fields is CDR3 length, clone size, J gene, V gene, D gene, CDR3 DNA, CDR3 protein. The D gene is left open where the match is weak. Where a row states a size, it is once, few, many or the class of an expanded clone; other rows omit it.

15,NA,TRBJ2-1,TRBV3-1,TRBD2,TGTGCCAGCAGCCAAGGTTCGGGGGGCTACAATGAGCAGTTCTTC,CASSQGSGGYNEQFF
15,NA,TRBJ2-7,TRBV27,TRBD1,TGTGCCAGCAGTTTATGGGGACAGGGGGCCCACGAGCAGTACTTC,CASSLWGQGAHEQYF
19,NA,TRBJ2-2,TRBV11-1,NA,TGTGCCAGCAGCTTAGAGAGGGGAACCGGGACCCGGAGGACCGGGGAGCTGTTTTTT,CASSLERGTGTRRTGELFF
15,NA,TRBJ2-2,TRBV29-1,TRBD2,TGCAGTGCAACCGGGACTAGCGGGGACACCGGGGAGCTGTTTTTT,CSATGTSGDTGELFF
15,NA,TRBJ2-5,TRBV10-3,NA,TGTGCCATCAGTGAGTCGGGTATGACGGGGGAGACCCAGTACTTC,CAISESGMTGETQYF
18,NA,TRBJ2-4,TRBV4-1,TRBD2,TGCGCCAGCAGCCAGGAATTCACTAGCGGGGGGCCGAAAAACATTCAGTACTTC,CASSQEFTSGGPKNIQYF
13,NA,TRBJ2-7,TRBV7-2,NA,TGTGCCAGCAGCAAAGGACCCTCCTACGAGCAGTACTTC,CASSKGPSYEQYF
15,NA,TRBJ1-1,TRBV10-3,TRBD1,TGTGCCATCAGGATCCCGGGACAGGGGAACACTGAAGCTTTCTTT,CAIRIPGQGNTEAFF
15,few,TRBJ2-3,TRBV6-2/TRBV6-3,NA,TGTGCCAGCAACTACAGGGGAGGGTACACAGATACGCAGTATTTT,CASNYRGGYTDTQYF
14,few,TRBJ2-7,TRBV30,TRBD1,TGTGCCTGGAGTGTCCGGGACAGGGCCTACGAGCAGTACTTC,CAWSVRDRAYEQYF
15,many,TRBJ2-7,TRBV29-1,TRBD1,TGCAGCGTTGTGGGGGGACAGGGCGAACCCTACGAGCAGTACTTC,CSVVGGQGEPYEQYF
17,few,TRBJ2-6,TRBV6-2/TRBV6-3,TRBD1,TGTGCCAGCAAATCTACAGGGGGCTTATCTGGGGCCAACGTCCTGACTTTC,CASKSTGGLSGANVLTF
16,NA,TRBJ2-1,TRBV10-3,NA,TGTGCCATCAGTGACCCTAGGGGGGGCGTCTTCAATGAGCAGTTCTTC,CAISDPRGGVFNEQFF
14,few,TRBJ2-7,TRBV29-1,NA,TGCAGCGCCACCCTTTCGGGGAGCTCCTACGAGCAGTACTTC,CSATLSGSSYEQYF
15,NA,TRBJ1-5,TRBV20-1,NA,TGCAGTGGGACCCGAATGAGTTCGAGCAATCAGCCCCAGCATTTT,CSGTRMSSSNQPQHF
15,NA,TRBJ1-1,TRBV4-3,NA,TGCGCCAGTACGGGGGGGTTCAGGGGAAACACTGAAGCTTTCTTT,CASTGGFRGNTEAFF
15,many,TRBJ2-1,TRBV4-2,TRBD2,TGTGCCAGCAGCCGTCGACTAGCAGACTACAATGAGCAGTTCTTC,CASSRRLADYNEQFF
15,few,TRBJ2-1,TRBV7-8,NA,TGTGCCAGCAGCTCAGCAGGGGCGCTCGGGGGTGAGCAGTTCTTC,CASSSAGALGGEQFF
13,many,TRBJ2-1,TRBV7-8,NA,TGTGCCAGCAGCTCAAGTGTCTCCAATGAGCAGTTCTTC,CASSSSVSNEQFF
14,few,TRBJ1-6,TRBV14,NA,TGTGCCAGCAGCCAAGAAACCCCTAATTCACCCCTCCACTTT,CASSQETPNSPLHF
14,few,TRBJ2-7,TRBV4-1,NA,TGCGCCAGCAGTCAAGGGGGTAGTCCCTACGAGCAGTACTTC,CASSQGGSPYEQYF
14,once,TRBJ2-4,TRBV6-5,NA,TGTGCCAGCAGTTACGGGTTAGCCAAAAACATTCAGTACTTC,CASSYGLAKNIQYF
14,once,TRBJ2-5,TRBV2,NA,TGTGCCAGCAGTGAAGCGATCCAGGGCGAGACCCAGTACTTC,CASSEAIQGETQYF
12,few,TRBJ2-3,TRBV15,NA,TGTGCCACCAGCAGGGCCACCGGTACGCAGTATTTT,CATSRATGTQYF
15,once,TRBJ2-2,TRBV2,NA,TGTGCCAGCAGAAAGGACGGTACGAACACCGGGGAGCTGTTTTTT,CASRKDGTNTGELFF
14,few,TRBJ1-1,TRBV4-3,NA,TGCGCCAGCAGCCACGACTGGGGGGGGACTGAAGCTTTCTTT,CASSHDWGGTEAFF
14,many,TRBJ1-2,TRBV12-3/TRBV12-4,TRBD1,TGTGCCAGCAGTTTCTATCCCGGGACAGTCGGCTACACCTTC,CASSFYPGTVGYTF
16,NA,TRBJ2-2,TRBV3-1,TRBD2,TGTGCCAGCAGCCGACTAGCGGGGGCCTACACCGGGGAGCTGTTTTTT,CASSRLAGAYTGELFF
13,NA,TRBJ2-5,TRBV19,NA,TGTGCCAGTAGTATAGCCAGGGCAGAGACCCAGTACTTC,CASSIARAETQYF
10,few,TRBJ2-1,TRBV20-1,NA,TGCAGTGCTAACGGACAGAGGCAGTTCTTC,CSANGQRQFF
13,NA,TRBJ2-5,TRBV12-3/TRBV12-4,NA,TGTGCCAGCAGTTTAAGCCCCCCAGAGACCCAGTACTTC,CASSLSPPETQYF
12,NA,TRBJ1-1,TRBV6-6,NA,TGTGCCAGCAGTATTATAAGGACTGAAGCTTTCTTT,CASSIIRTEAFF
12,NA,TRBJ2-7,TRBV18,NA,TGTGCCAGTCACGGGGTCTCCTACGAGCAGTACTTC,CASHGVSYEQYF
18,few,TRBJ2-6,TRBV12-3/TRBV12-4,NA,TGTGCCAGCAGAGACAAGAACCCCGCAACCTCTGGGGCCAACGTCCTGACTTTC,CASRDKNPATSGANVLTF
19,NA,TRBJ2-1,TRBV11-1,TRBD2,TGTGCCAGCAGCTCGACGGGACTAGCGGGCCCGAAAAACTACAATGAGCAGTTCTTC,CASSSTGLAGPKNYNEQFF
17,few,TRBJ2-5,TRBV20-1,TRBD2,TGCAGTGCTAGAGACGGACTAGCGGGAGGTTTCGGAGAGACCCAGTACTTC,CSARDGLAGGFGETQYF
13,many,TRBJ2-1,TRBV5-5,NA,TGTGCCAGCAGCTTGGGTGGCCCCAATGAGCAGTTCTTC,CASSLGGPNEQFF
16,NA,TRBJ2-1,TRBV5-5,TRBD2,TGTGCCAGCAGCCCCCAGACTAGCGGGAGTTGGGATGAGCAGTTCTTC,CASSPQTSGSWDEQFF
14,many,TRBJ2-5,TRBV5-1,TRBD2,TGTGCCAGCAGCTTAGGGACTAGCCAAGAGACCCAGTACTTC,CASSLGTSQETQYF
15,few,TRBJ1-4,TRBV7-2,NA,TGTGCCAGCAGCTTAGCGACTACCAGCAGAGAAAAACTGTTTTTT,CASSLATTSREKLFF
14,few,TRBJ1-4,TRBV11-2,TRBD1,TGTGCCAGCAGCTCGTCCCGGGACAGGGGGAAACTGTTTTTT,CASSSSRDRGKLFF
14,few,TRBJ1-1,TRBV5-1,NA,TGCGCCAGCCGCTGGGAAGAAGTGAACACTGAAGCTTTCTTT,CASRWEEVNTEAFF
12,few,TRBJ2-1,TRBV7-6,NA,TGTGCCAGCAGCTCTGGACCGTGGGAGCAGTTCTTC,CASSSGPWEQFF
14,few,TRBJ2-1,TRBV12-3/TRBV12-4,TRBD2,TGTGCCAGCAGTTTCACCGGGACTACTCCCGAGCAGTTCTTC,CASSFTGTTPEQFF
17,NA,TRBJ1-6,TRBV4-2,NA,TGTGCCAGCAGCCAAGATAGTAGGGGCGATATTAATTCACCCCTCCACTTT,CASSQDSRGDINSPLHF
13,many,TRBJ2-2,TRBV18,TRBD1,TGTGCCAGCTCGACAGGGTACACCGGGGAGCTGTTTTTT,CASSTGYTGELFF
15,NA,TRBJ2-7,TRBV5-1,TRBD2,TGCGCCAGCAGCCTCCTTCCTAGCGGGAGGTACGAGCAGTACTTC,CASSLLPSGRYEQYF
15,few,TRBJ2-3,TRBV29-1,TRBD2,TGCAGCGCTAGCAGGGCTAGCGGGAGCACAGATACGCAGTATTTT,CSASRASGSTDTQYF
14,NA,TRBJ2-3,TRBV6-1,NA,TGTGCCAGCAAGGTGACGGGATACACAGATACGCAGTATTTT,CASKVTGYTDTQYF
16,many,TRBJ2-3,TRBV15,TRBD1,TGTGCCACCAGCAGAAGACAGGGCCCGAGCACAGATACGCAGTATTTT,CATSRRQGPSTDTQYF